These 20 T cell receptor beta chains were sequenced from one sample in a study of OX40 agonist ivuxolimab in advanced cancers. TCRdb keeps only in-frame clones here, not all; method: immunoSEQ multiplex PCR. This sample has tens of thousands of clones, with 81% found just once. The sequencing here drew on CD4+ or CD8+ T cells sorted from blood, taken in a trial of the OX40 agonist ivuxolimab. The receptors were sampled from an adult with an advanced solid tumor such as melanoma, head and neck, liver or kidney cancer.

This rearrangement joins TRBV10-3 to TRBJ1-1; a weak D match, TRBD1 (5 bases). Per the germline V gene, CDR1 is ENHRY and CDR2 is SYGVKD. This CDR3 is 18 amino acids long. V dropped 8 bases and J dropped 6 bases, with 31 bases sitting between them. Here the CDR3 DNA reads TGTGCCATCCGGCGAAGTCTTATGGGATTTAGGGGTAACGCTGAAGCTTTCTTT. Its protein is CAIRRSLMGFRGNAEAFF.

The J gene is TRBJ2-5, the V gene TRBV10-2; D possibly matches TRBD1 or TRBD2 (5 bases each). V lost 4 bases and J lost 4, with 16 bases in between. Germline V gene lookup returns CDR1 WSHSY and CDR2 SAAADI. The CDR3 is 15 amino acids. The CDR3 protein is CASSGLAGSVETQYF. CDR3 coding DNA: TGCGCCAGCAGTGGTCTAGCAGGGTCCGTAGAGACCCAGTACTTC.

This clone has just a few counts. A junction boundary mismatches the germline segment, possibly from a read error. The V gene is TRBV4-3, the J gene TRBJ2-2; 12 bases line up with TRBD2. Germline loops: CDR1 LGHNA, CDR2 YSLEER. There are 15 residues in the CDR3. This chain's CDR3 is CASSSGLAGTGALFF. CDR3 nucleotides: TGCGCCAGCAGCTCAGGACTAGCGGGAACGGGGGCGCTGTTTTTT.

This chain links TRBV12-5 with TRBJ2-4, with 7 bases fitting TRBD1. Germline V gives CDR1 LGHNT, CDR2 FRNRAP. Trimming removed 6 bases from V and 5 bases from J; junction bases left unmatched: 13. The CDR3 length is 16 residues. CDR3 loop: CASGRGTAQNQNIQYF. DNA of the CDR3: TGTGCTAGTGGCCGTGGGACAGCCCAAAACCAAAACATTCAGTACTTC.

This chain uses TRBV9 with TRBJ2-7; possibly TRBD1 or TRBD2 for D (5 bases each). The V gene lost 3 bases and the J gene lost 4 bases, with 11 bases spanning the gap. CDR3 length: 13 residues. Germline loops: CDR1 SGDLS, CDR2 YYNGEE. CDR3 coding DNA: TGTGCCAGCAGCGCCGCCGAGGGGTACGAGCAGTACTTC. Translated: CASSAAEGYEQYF.

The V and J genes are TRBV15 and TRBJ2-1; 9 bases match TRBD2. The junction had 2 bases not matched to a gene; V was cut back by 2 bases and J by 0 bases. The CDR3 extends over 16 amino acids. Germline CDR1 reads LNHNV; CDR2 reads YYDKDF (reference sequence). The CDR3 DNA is TGTGCCACCAGCAGACGACTAGCGGCCTCCTACAATGAGCAGTTCTTC. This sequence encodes CATSRRLAASYNEQFF.

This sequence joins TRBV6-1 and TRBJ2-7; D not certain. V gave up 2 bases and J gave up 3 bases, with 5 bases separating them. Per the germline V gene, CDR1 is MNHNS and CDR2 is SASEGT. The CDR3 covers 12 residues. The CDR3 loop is CASSEHSYEQYF. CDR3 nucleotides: TGTGCCAGCAGTGAACACAGCTACGAGCAGTACTTC.

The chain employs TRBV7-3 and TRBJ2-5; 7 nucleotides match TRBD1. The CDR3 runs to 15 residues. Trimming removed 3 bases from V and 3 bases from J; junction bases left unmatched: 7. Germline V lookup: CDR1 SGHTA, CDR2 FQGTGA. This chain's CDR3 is CASSFYGDRKETQYF. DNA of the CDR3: TGTGCCAGCAGCTTCTACGGGGACAGAAAAGAGACCCAGTACTTC.

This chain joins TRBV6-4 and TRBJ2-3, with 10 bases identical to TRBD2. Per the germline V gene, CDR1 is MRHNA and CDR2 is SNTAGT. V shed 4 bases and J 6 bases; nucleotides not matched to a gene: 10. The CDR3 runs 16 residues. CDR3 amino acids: CASSALGLALGDTQYF. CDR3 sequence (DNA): TGTGCCAGCAGTGCTTTGGGACTAGCGCTGGGGGATACGCAGTATTTT.

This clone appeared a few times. CDR3 nucleotide sequence: TGTGCCAGCAGCCCACAATCCATGACAGGGCCCTACGAGCAGTACTTC. As protein: CASSPQSMTGPYEQYF. The rearrangement uses TRBV27 and TRBJ2-7; TRBD1 matches at 7 bases. Germline V gene lookup returns CDR1 MNHEY and CDR2 SMNVEV (reference sequence). V lost 6 bases to trimming and J lost 2 bases; unmatched junction nucleotides: 13. The CDR3 consists of 16 residues.

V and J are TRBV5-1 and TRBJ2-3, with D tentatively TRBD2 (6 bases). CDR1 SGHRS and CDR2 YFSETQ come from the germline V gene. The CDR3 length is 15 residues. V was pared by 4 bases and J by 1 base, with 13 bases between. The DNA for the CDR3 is TGCGCCAGCAGCGTCGGGGTAGCGGGCACAGATACGCAGTATTTT. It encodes CASSVGVAGTDTQYF.

CDR3 DNA sequence: TGTGCCAGTAAAGGATGGCACGGGGATGGGGTGGAAGCTTTCTTT. This encodes CASKGWHGDGVEAFF. The chain links TRBV19 to TRBJ1-1; unclear D gene. CDR1 and CDR2 from the germline V gene are LNHDA and SQIVND (reference sequence). Trimming pared 7 bases from V and 8 bases from J, leaving 23 bases between. CDR3 length equals 15 residues.

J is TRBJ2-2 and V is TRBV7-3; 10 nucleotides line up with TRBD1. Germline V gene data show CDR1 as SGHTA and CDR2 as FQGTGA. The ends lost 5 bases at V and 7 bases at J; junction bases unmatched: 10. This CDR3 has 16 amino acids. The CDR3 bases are TGTGCCAGCAGCGACCCGGGACAGGGGCGTCACGGGGAGCTGTTTTTT. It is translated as CASSDPGQGRHGELFF.

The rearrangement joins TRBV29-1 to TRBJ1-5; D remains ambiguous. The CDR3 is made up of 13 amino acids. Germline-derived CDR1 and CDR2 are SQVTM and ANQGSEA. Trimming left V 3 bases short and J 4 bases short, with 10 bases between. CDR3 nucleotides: TGCAGCGTTGAGGTTGGGTTAAATCAGCCCCAGCATTTT. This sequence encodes CSVEVGLNQPQHF.

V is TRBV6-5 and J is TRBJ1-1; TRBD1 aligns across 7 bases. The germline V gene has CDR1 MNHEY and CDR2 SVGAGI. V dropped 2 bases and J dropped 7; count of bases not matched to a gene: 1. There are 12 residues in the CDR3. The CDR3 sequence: CASSYRDSEAFF. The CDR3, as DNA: TGTGCCAGCAGTTACCGGGACAGTGAAGCTTTCTTT.

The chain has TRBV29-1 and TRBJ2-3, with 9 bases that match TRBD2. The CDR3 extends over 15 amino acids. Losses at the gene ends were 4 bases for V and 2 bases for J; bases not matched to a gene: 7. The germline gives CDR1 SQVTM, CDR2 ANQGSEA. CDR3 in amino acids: CSVVLAGPSTDTQYF. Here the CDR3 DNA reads TGCAGCGTTGTTCTAGCGGGGCCCTCCACAGATACGCAGTATTTT.

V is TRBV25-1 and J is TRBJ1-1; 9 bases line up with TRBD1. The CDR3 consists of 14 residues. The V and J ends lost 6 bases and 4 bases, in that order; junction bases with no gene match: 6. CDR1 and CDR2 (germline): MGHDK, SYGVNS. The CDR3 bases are TGTGCCAGCAGCCGGGACAGGGTCGGCACTGAAGCTTTCTTT. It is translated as CASSRDRVGTEAFF. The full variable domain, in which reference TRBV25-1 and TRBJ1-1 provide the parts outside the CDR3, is EADIYQTPRYLVIGTGKKITLECSQTMGHDKMYWYQQDPGMELHLIHYSYGVNSTEKGDLSSESTVSRIRTEHFPLTLESARPSHTSQYLCASSRDRVGTEAFFGQGTRLTVV.

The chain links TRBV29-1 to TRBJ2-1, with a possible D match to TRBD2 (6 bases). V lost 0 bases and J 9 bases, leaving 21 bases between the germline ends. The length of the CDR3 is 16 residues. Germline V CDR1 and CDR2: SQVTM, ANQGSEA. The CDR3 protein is CSVEDWGEALMGEQFF. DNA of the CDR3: TGCAGCGTTGAAGATTGGGGGGAGGCCCTGATGGGTGAGCAGTTCTTC.

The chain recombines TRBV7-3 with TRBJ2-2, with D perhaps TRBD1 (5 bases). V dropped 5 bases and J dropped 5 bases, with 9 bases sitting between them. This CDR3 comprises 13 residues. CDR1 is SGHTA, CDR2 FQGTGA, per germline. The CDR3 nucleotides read TGTGCCAGCAGCCCTCAGGGAACCGGGGAGCTGTTTTTT. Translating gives CASSPQGTGELFF.

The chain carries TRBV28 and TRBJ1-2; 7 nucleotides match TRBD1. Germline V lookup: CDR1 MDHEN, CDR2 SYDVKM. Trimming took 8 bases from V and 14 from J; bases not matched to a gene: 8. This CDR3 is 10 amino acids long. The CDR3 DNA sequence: TGTGCCAGCCGACAGGGAATGTGGACCTTC. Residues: CASRQGMWTF.